This paragraph reports one T cell receptor beta chain. The CDR3 is made up of 18 amino acids. The V gene's germline CDR1 is LGHDT and CDR2 YNNKEL (reference sequence). The trim removed 0 bases at V and 0 bases at J, leaving 9 bases unmatched. The data were taken from a study of blood T cell repertoires in COVID-19. Clones were read by immunoSEQ multiplex PCR, and TCRdb kept only the in-frame ones, dropping some. The sample contains hundreds of thousands of clones, about 91% of which appear only once. This TCR derives from a man at least 80 years old with acute or convalescent COVID-19. The sequencing sample was made of peripheral blood. The gene calls are TRBV3-1 (or the pseudogene TRBV3-2) and TRBJ1-2; 8 positions agree with TRBD1. This CDR3 reads CASSQDFGQGQANYGYTF. The CDR3 DNA reads TGTGCCAGCAGCCAAGATTTCGGACAGGGACAAGCTAACTATGGCTACACCTTC.